The 14 T cell receptor beta chains reported below all come from one sample, sequenced in a study of naive and memory T cell subsets. Both TRBC1 and TRBC2 were covered by a beta constant-region primer of two equimolar oligonucleotides. TCRdb ran MiXCR on the UMI-ligation and nested PCR reads and lists one entry per CDR3 protein. Found here are fewer than 40,000 distinct CDR3 sequences, about 14% of them singletons; the top ten hold around 21%. Sequenced material: effector memory CD4+ T cells from blood. Subset here: effector memory, CD45RA- CD27-. The receptors shown here come from a human donor in good health.

This clonotype was seen many times. This rearrangement joins TRBV10-3 to TRBJ2-3, with 12 bases that match TRBD2. After removal of 6 bases from V and 5 bases from J, the junction contained 12 bases not matched to a gene. Germline loops: CDR1 ENHRY, CDR2 SYGVKD. The CDR3 runs 17 residues. The CDR3 nucleotides read TGTGCCATCAGGACCGGGGGGACTAGCGGGCGAGGAGATACGCAGTATTTT. This translates into CAIRTGGTSGRGDTQYF.

The chain links TRBV20-1 to TRBJ2-3; D remains unclear. The germline gives CDR1 DFQATT, CDR2 SNEGSKA (reference sequence). Trimming removed 6 bases at V and 2 bases at J, with 12 bases between. The length of the CDR3 is 13 residues. CDR3: CSAARSDTDTQYF. The CDR3 region has the DNA TGCAGTGCCGCCAGGTCGGACACAGATACGCAGTATTTT.

The sample holds a few counts of this clonotype. The chain carries TRBV5-1 and TRBJ2-7, with D possibly being TRBD2 (6 bases). The CDR3 is made up of 15 amino acids. V lost 3 bases to trimming and J lost 3 bases, with 16 bases between them. Germline V gene lookup returns CDR1 SGHRS and CDR2 YFSETQ. The CDR3 protein is CASSSQAGPLYEQYF. The CDR3 coding sequence is TGCGCCAGCAGCTCCCAGGCGGGACCCCTCTACGAGCAGTACTTC.

This clonotype showed up just a few times. This chain connects TRBV18 to TRBJ2-3; 7 nucleotides align to TRBD1. Trimming took 2 bases from V and 6 from J; bases not matched to a gene: 8. From germline, CDR1 is KGHSH and CDR2 LQKENI. CDR3 length: 15 residues. CDR3 region: CASSPLHRGGDTQYF. DNA of the CDR3: TGTGCCAGCTCACCATTACACAGGGGTGGCGATACGCAGTATTTT.

In its sample, this clonotype was seen a few times. V gene TRBV5-1 combines with J gene TRBJ2-1, with TRBD2 matching 8 bases. Germline assignment: CDR1 SGHRS and CDR2 YFSETQ. This CDR3 has 15 residues. With V trimmed by 4 bases and J by 14 bases, 17 bases remained unmatched. CDR3 bases: TGCGCCAGCAGCCTCACTAGGGCCAACTCGGGGGGGGAGTTCTTC. Protein product: CASSLTRANSGGEFF.

This clonotype was counted between two and nine times. The rearrangement uses TRBV20-1 and TRBJ1-1; 7 nucleotides agree with TRBD1. Germline CDR1 and CDR2: DFQATT and SNEGSKA (reference sequence). CDR3 length: 13 residues. Trimming cost V 5 bases and J 5 bases; bases outside gene matches: 8. The CDR3 coding sequence is TGCAGTGCTGATTACAGGGGTGGTACTGAAGCTTTCTTT. Protein product: CSADYRGGTEAFF.

The chain links TRBV18 to TRBJ1-3; TRBD1 aligns across 8 bases. The trim removed 2 bases at V and 4 bases at J, leaving 1 base unmatched. The CDR3 length is 14 residues. CDR1 is KGHSH and CDR2 is LQKENI in the germline V gene. The CDR3 is CASSPGTGGNTIYF. In DNA, the CDR3 is TGTGCCAGCTCACCAGGGACAGGAGGAAACACCATATATTTT.

This clonotype was seen a handful of times. This chain joins TRBV30 and TRBJ2-5; the D gene is possibly TRBD1 (5 bases). V was pared by 0 bases and J by 6 bases, with 17 bases between. Germline V gives CDR1 GTSNPN, CDR2 SVGIG (reference sequence). This CDR3 is 15 amino acids long. This chain's CDR3 is CAWSVPTGPAKTQYF. CDR3 in DNA: TGTGCCTGGAGTGTACCTACAGGCCCCGCGAAGACCCAGTACTTC. The complete variable domain, with remaining parts taken from reference TRBV30 and TRBJ2-5, reads SQTIHQWPATLVQPVGSPLSLECTVEGTSNPNLYWYRQAAGRGLQLLFYSVGIGQISSEVPQNLSASRPQDRQFILSSKKLLLSDSGFYLCAWSVPTGPAKTQYFGPGTRLLVL.

In this sample, this clonotype is medium-sized. The chain has TRBV6-2 or TRBV6-3 and TRBJ2-1; 7 bases align to TRBD2. V lost 2 bases to trimming and J lost 2 bases; unmatched junction nucleotides: 9. Germline V gives CDR1 MNHEY, CDR2 SVGEGT. The CDR3 extends over 17 amino acids. This chain's CDR3 is CASSYEVGGSPYNEQFF. The DNA for the CDR3 is TGTGCCAGCAGTTACGAGGTCGGCGGGAGTCCCTACAATGAGCAGTTCTTC.

The table lists this clonotype with a few counts. The chain employs TRBV3-1 and TRBJ1-5; D remains unclear. Germline V CDR1 and CDR2: LGHDT, YNNKEL (reference sequence). The CDR3 has 16 residues. Between the trimmed V and J ends, which lost 4 bases and 3 bases, there was a span of 16 bases. The CDR3 DNA follows: TGTGCCAGCAGCCCACGGCCGTTTGGGTCCAATCAGCCCCAGCATTTT. It encodes CASSPRPFGSNQPQHF.

The chain combines TRBV12-3 or TRBV12-4 with TRBJ2-3; 10 bases are shared with TRBD2. V shed 5 bases, J shed 5 bases, and the junction held 1 base outside the gene matches. CDR3 size: 13 residues. The CDR3 region has the DNA TGTGCCAGCAGTAGGACTAGCGGAGATACGCAGTATTTT. This encodes CASSRTSGDTQYF.

In this sample, this clonotype turned up a few times. The CDR3 bases are TGCAGCGCCATGAGGGTAGATGAGCAGTTCTTC. This translates into CSAMRVDEQFF. J is TRBJ2-1 and V is TRBV29-1; weak D call: TRBD2 (5 bases). In germline, CDR1 is SQVTM, CDR2 ANQGSEA. V was shortened by 7 bases and J by 8 bases, with 12 bases between the two germline ends. The CDR3 extends over 11 amino acids.

This clonotype was observed many times. The chain has TRBV28 and TRBJ2-6; 8 bases agree with TRBD1. The germline V gene has CDR1 MDHEN and CDR2 SYDVKM. The J segment lost 0 bases and the V segment lost 6 bases, leaving 13 bases of the junction unmatched. CDR3 size: 19 residues. The CDR3 DNA sequence: TGTGCCAGCAGACCACAGGGGGTGGCTGTTAGCTCTGGGGCCAACGTCCTGACTTTC. It codes for CASRPQGVAVSSGANVLTF.

This clonotype was detected many times. The rearrangement links TRBV4-1 to TRBJ2-1; 14 nucleotides line up with TRBD2. Losses at the gene ends were 4 bases for V and 11 bases for J; bases not matched to a gene: 10. The germline gives CDR1 MGHRA, CDR2 YSYEKL. This CDR3 spans 16 amino acids. The CDR3 reads CASSRDAGLAGEQQFF. The CDR3 nucleotides are TGCGCCAGCAGCCGGGACGCGGGACTAGCGGGAGAGCAGCAGTTCTTC.